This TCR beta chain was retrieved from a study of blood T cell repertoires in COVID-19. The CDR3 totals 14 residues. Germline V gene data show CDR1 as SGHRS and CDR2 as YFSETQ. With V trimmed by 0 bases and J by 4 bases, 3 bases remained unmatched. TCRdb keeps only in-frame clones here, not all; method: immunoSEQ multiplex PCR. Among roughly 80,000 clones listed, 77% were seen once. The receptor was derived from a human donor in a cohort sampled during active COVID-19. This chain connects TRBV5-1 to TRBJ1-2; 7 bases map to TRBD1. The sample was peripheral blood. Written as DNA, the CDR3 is TGCGCCAGCAGCTTGGACGGACAGGTCTATGGCTACACCTTC. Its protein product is CASSLDGQVYGYTF.